The 3 T cell receptor beta chains reported below all come from one sample, sequenced in a study of OX40 agonist ivuxolimab in advanced cancers. Method: immunoSEQ multiplex PCR; TCRdb's copy keeps in-frame clones and lacks some. Of about 61,000 clones detected, more than 85% appear once; the ten largest clones hold around 1.2%. The sequenced sample was CD4+ or CD8+ T cells sorted from blood, obtained in a trial of the OX40 agonist ivuxolimab. The receptors here all came from an adult with an advanced solid tumor such as melanoma, head and neck, liver or kidney cancer.

This chain links TRBV7-2 with TRBJ2-2; maybe TRBD1 (6 bases). Germline loops: CDR1 SGHTA, CDR2 FQGNSA. CDR3 length: 15 amino acids. V was trimmed by 3 bases and J by 0 bases, leaving 8 bases between them. CDR3 loop: CASSFGTPNTGELFF. The CDR3 DNA reads as TGTGCCAGCAGCTTTGGGACACCGAACACCGGGGAGCTGTTTTTT.

This rearrangement joins TRBV5-1 to TRBJ1-2; 9 bases map to TRBD1. Trimming cost V 3 bases and J 2 bases; bases outside gene matches: 8. This CDR3 comprises 16 residues. Germline V gene sequence: CDR1 SGHRS, CDR2 YFSETQ. In nucleotides, the CDR3 is TGCGCCAGCAGCTCGGTTGGACAGGGGATAAACTATGGCTACACCTTC. It translates to CASSSVGQGINYGYTF.

The genes are TRBV7-2 and TRBJ1-2, with D hard to call. This CDR3 spans 14 amino acids. The germline V gene has CDR1 SGHTA and CDR2 FQGNSA. The V end lost 1 base, the J end lost 1 base, and 7 bases lay between the germline ends. CDR3 nucleotide sequence: TGTGCCAGCAGCTTAGAAGTCTTTAACTATGGCTACACCTTC. Translating gives CASSLEVFNYGYTF.